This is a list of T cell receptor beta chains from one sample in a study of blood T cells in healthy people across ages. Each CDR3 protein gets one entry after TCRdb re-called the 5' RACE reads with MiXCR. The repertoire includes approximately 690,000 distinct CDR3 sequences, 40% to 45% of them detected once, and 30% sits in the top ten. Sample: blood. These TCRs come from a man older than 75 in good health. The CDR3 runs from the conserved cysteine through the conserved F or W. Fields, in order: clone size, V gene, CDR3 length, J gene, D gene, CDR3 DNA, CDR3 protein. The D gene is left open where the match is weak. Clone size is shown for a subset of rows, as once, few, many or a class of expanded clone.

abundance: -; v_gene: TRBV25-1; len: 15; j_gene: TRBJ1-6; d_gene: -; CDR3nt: TGTGCCAGCACCCCCACGGAGGGGAATAATTCACCCCTCCACTTT; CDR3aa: CASTPTEGNNSPLHF
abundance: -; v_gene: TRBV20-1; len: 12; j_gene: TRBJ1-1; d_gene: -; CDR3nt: TGCAGTGCTCGCAGGGAATGGACTGAAGCTTTCTTT; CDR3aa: CSARREWTEAFF
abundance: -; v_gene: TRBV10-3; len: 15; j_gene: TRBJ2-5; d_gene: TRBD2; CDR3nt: TGTGCCATCAGGGTGGGACTAGCGGGGCCCAATGAGCAGTACTTC; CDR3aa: CAIRVGLAGPNEQYF
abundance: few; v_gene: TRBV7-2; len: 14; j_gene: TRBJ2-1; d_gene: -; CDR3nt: TGTGCCAGCAGCCCGATGAGCAGGGGACATGAGCAGTTCTTC; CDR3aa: CASSPMSRGHEQFF
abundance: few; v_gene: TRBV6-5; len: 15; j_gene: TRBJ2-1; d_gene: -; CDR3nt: TGTGCCAGCAGTTACGAGCGGAGCTCCTACAATGAGCAGTTCTTC; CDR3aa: CASSYERSSYNEQFF
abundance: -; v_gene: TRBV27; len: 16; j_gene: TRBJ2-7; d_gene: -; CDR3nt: TGTGCCAGCAGTTTCATTGGCAGGGCGGCCTCCTACGAGCAGTACTTC; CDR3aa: CASSFIGRAASYEQYF
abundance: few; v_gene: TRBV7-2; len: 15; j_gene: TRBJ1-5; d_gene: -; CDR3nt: TGTGCCAGCAGCTTATCCCAGGTTCGCAATCAGCCCCAGCATTTT; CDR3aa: CASSLSQVRNQPQHF
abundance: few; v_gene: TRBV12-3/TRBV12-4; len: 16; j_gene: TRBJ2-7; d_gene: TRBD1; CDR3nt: TGTGCCAGCAGTTTTCCCCCTCGGACAGGGTACTACGAGCAGTACTTC; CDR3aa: CASSFPPRTGYYEQYF
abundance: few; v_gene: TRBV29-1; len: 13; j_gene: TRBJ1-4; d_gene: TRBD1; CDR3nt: TGCAGCGTTGGGACAGGGGGCGGTGAAAAACTGTTTTTT; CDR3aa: CSVGTGGGEKLFF
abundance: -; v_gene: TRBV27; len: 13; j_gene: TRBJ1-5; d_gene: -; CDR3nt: TGTGCCAGCAGTTTACAGGCGGGACGGCCCCAGCATTTT; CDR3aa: CASSLQAGRPQHF
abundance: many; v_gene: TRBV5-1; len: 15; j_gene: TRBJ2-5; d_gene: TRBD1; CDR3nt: TGCGCCAGCAGCGTCCTACAGGGGTCCCAAGAGACCCAGTACTTC; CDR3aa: CASSVLQGSQETQYF
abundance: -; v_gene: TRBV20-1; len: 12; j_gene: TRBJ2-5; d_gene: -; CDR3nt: TGCAGTGCTAGTATGGGGGCTAAGACCCAGTACTTC; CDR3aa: CSASMGAKTQYF
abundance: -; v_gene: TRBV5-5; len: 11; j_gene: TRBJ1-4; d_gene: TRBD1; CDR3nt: TGTGCCAGCAGTGGGACAGGGGAACTGTTTTTT; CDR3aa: CASSGTGELFF
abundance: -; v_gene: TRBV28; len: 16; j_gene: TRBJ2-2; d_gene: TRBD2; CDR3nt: TGTGCCAGCGGGGGGACTAGCCCACCGCGGACCGGGGAGCTGTTTTTT; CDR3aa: CASGGTSPPRTGELFF
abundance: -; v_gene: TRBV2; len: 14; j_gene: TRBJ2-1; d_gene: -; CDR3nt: TGTGCCAGCAGTGGGGTCAGATTACAAGAGACCCAGTTCTTC; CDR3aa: CASSGVRLQETQFF
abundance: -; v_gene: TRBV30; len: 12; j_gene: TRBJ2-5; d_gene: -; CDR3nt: TGTGCCTGGAGCGGGCAGGGCGAGACCCAGTACTTC; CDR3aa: CAWSGQGETQYF
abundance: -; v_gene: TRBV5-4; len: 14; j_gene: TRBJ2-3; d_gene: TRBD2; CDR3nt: TGTGCCAGCAGCTTGGGGGAGGGTCGGGATACGCAGTATTTT; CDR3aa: CASSLGEGRDTQYF
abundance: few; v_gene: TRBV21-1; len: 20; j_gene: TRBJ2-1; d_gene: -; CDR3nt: TGTGCCAGCAGCAAAGAAGGTAGCGGGAGGGAAAATAGCTCCTACAATGAGCAGTTCTTC; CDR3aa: CASSKEGSGRENSSYNEQFF
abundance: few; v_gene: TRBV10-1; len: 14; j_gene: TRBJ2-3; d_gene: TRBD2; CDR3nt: TGCGCCAGCAGTACGGGAGGAAACACAGATACGCAGTATTTT; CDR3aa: CASSTGGNTDTQYF
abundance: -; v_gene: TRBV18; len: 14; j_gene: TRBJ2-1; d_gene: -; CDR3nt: TGTGCCAGCTCACCACCCCAGCCCTACAATGAGCAGTTCTTC; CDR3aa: CASSPPQPYNEQFF
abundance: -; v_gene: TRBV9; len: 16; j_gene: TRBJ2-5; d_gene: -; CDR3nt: TGTGCCAGCAGCGTAGGCCGAGGGAACCTACAAGAGACCCAGTACTTC; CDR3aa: CASSVGRGNLQETQYF
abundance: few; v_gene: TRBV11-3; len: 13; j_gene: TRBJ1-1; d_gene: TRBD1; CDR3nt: TGTGCCAGCAGCTTGCTCAGGGGGACTGAAGCTTTCTTT; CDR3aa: CASSLLRGTEAFF
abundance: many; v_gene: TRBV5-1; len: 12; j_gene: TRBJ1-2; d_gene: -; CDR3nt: TGCGCCAGCAGCTTGGTTGGAGATGGCTACACCTTC; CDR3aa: CASSLVGDGYTF
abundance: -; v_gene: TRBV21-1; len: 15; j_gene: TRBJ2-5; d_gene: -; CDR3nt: TGTGCCAGCAGCCCTTCAGGACTTTGGGAGGAGACCCAGTACTTC; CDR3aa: CASSPSGLWEETQYF
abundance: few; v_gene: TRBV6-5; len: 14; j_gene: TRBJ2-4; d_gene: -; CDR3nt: TGTGCCAGCAGTCCCGGGTCGGGCAAAAACATTCAGTACTTC; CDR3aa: CASSPGSGKNIQYF
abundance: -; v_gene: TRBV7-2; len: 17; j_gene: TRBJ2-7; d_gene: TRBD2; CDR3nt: TGTGCCAGCAGCTTAGGCGGGACTAGCGGGGTCCCCTACGAGCAGTACTTC; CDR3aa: CASSLGGTSGVPYEQYF
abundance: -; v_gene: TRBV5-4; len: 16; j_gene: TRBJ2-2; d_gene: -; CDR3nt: TGTGCCAGCAGCGCCGACAGGCTGGGGCTTGGCGGGGAGCTGTTTTTT; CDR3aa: CASSADRLGLGGELFF